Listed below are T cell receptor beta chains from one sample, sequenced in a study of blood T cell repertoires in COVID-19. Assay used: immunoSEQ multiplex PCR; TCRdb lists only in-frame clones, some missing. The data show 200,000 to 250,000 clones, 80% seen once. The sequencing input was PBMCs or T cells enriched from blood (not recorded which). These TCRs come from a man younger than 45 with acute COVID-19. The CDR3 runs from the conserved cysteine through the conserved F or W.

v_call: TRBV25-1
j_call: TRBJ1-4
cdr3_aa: CASSRGAGGEKLFF

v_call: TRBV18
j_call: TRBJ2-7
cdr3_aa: CASSPRQGLEGNEQYF

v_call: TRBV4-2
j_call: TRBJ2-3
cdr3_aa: CASSRILGAGVGTDTQYF

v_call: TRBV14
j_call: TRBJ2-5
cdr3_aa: CASSQDIGGAQETQYF

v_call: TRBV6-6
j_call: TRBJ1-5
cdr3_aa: CASRPGSNQPQHF

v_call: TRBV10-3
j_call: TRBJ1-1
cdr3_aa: CAIRPDSPPNTEAFF

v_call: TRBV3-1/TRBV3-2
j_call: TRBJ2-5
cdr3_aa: CASSQDAPASGIVETQYF

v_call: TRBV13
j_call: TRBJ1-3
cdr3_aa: CASSSRGRNTIYF

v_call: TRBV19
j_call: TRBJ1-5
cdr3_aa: CARAGERCNQPQHF

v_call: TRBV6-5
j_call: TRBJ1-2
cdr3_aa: CASSSDRGGYTF

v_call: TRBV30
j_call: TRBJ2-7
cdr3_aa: CAWSVANPYEQYF

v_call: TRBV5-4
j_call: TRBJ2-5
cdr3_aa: CASSLSASEETQYF

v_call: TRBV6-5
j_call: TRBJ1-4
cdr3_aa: CASSYSNYRPGEKLFF

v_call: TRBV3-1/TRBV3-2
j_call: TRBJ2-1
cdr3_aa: CASSQGLAGGEQFF

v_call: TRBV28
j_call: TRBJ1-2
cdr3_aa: CASTPAGDYGYTF

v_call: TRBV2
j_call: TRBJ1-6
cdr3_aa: CASIQGAGSPLHF

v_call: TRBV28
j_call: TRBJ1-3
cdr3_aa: CASSGAGTGRNTIYF

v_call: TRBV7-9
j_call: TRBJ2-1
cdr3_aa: CASSLTGYEQFF

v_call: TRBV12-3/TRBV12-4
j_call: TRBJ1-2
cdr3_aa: CASRNPGGDGYTF

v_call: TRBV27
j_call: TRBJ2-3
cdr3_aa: CASSLTSGSTDTQYF

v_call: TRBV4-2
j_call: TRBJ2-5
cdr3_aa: CASSQDHGETQYF

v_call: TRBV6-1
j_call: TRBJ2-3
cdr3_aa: CASSELRGYTQYF

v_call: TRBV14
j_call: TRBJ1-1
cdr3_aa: CASSPGGNTEAFF

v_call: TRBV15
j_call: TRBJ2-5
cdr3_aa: CATSRASGGGETQYF

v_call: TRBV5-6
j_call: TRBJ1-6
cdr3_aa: CASSFYREGSPLHF

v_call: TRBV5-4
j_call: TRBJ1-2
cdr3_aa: CASSLGQDIYGYTF

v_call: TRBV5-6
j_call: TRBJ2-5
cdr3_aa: CASSSDRGAYQETQYF

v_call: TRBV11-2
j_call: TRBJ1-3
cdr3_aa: CASSLELHLSSGNTIYF

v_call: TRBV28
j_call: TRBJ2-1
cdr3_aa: CASSPPGGAYNEQFF

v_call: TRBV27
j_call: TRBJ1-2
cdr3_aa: CASSRRQGGGYTF

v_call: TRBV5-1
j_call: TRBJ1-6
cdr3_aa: CASSLLGTGESPLHF

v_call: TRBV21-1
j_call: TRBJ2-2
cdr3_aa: CASSKGLAGGVRLFF

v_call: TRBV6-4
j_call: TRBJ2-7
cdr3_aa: CASSDSRDRPYYEQYF

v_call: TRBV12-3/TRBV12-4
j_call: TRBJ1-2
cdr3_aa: CASSRDGGYGYTF

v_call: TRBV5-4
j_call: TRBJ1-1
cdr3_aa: CASSPGQGRDTEAFF

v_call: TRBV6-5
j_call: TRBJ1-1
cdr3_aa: CASRLGTGGTEAFF

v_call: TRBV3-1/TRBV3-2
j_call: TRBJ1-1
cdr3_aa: CASSHATGATEAFF